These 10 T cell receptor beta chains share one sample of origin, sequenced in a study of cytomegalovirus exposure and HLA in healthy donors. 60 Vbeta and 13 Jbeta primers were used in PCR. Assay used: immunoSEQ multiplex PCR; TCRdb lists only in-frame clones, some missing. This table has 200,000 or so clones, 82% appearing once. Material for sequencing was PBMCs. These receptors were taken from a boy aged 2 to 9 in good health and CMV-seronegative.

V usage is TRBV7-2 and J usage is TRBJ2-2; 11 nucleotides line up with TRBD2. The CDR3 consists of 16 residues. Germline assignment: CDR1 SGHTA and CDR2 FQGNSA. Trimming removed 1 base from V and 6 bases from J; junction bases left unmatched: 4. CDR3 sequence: CASSLEGSGGAGELFF. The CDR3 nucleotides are TGTGCCAGCAGCTTAGAGGGTAGCGGGGGGGCCGGGGAGCTGTTTTTT.

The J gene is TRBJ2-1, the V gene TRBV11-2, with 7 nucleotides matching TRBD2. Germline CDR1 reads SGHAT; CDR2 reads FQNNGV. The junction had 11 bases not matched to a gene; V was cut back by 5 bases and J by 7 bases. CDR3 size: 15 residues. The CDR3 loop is CASSPHGTITNEQFF. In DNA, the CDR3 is TGTGCCAGCAGCCCTCATGGGACTATAACAAATGAGCAGTTCTTC.

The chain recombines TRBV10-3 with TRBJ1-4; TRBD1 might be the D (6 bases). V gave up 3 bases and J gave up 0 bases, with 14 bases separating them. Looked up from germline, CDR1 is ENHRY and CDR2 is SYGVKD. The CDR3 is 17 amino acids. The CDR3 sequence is CAISERGRGATNEKLFF. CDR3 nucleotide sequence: TGTGCCATCAGTGAAAGGGGCAGGGGTGCAACTAATGAAAAACTGTTTTTT.

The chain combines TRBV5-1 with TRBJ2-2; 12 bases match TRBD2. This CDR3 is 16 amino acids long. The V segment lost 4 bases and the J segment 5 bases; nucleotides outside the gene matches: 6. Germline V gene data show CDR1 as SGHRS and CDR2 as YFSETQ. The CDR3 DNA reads TGCGCCAGCAGCCCCTTAACTAGCGGGGGGACCGGGGAGCTGTTTTTT. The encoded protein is CASSPLTSGGTGELFF. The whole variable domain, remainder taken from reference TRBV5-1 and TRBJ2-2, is KAGVTQTPRYLIKTRGQQVTLSCSPISGHRSVSWYQQTPGQGLQFLFEYFSETQRNKGNFPGRFSGRQFSNSRSEMNVSTLELGDSALYLCASSPLTSGGTGELFFGEGSRLTVL.

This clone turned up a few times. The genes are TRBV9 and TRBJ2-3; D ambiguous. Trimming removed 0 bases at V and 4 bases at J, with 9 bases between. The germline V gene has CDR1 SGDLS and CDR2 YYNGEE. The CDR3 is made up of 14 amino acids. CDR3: CASSVELLADTQYF. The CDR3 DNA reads TGTGCCAGCAGCGTAGAACTCCTGGCAGATACGCAGTATTTT.

This CDR3 is CASSLGGGYTEAFF. CDR3 coding DNA: TGCGCCAGCAGCTTGGGAGGGGGCTACACTGAAGCTTTCTTT. The chain employs TRBV5-1 and TRBJ1-1; TRBD1 matches at 7 bases. There are 14 residues in the CDR3. The germline V gene encodes CDR1 SGHRS and CDR2 YFSETQ. After removal of 0 bases from V and 3 bases from J, the junction contained 2 bases not matched to a gene.

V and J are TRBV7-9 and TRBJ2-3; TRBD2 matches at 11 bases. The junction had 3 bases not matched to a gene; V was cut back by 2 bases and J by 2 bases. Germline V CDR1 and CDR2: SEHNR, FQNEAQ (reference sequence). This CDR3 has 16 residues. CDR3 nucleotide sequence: TGTGCCAGCAGCTTACAACTAGCGGGGGTCACAGATACGCAGTATTTT. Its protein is CASSLQLAGVTDTQYF.

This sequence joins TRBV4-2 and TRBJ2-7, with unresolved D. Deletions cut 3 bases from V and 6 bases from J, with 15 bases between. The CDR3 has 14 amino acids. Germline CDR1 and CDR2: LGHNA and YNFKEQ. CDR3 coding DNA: TGTGCCAGCAGCCAGGAGCCCATCCTGGGCGAGCAGTACTTC. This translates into CASSQEPILGEQYF.

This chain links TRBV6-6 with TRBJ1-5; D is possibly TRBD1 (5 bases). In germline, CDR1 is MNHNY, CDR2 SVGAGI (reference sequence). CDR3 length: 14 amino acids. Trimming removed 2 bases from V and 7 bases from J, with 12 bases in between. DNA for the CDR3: TGTGCCAGCAGTTACGCGGGGGGGATCCAGCCCCAGCATTTT. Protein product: CASSYAGGIQPQHF.

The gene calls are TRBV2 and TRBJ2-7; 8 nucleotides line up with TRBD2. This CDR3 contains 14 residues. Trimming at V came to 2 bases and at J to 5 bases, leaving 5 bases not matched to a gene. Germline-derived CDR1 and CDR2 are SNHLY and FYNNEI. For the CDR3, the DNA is TGTGCCAGCAGTGAACAGCGGGGGTTTGACGAGCAGTACTTC. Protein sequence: CASSEQRGFDEQYF. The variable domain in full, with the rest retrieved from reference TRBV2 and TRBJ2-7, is EPEVTQTPSHQVTQMGQEVILRCVPISNHLYFYWYRQILGQKVEFLVSFYNNEISEKSEIFDDQFSVERPDGSNFTLKIRSTKLEDSAMYFCASSEQRGFDEQYFGPGTRLTVT.